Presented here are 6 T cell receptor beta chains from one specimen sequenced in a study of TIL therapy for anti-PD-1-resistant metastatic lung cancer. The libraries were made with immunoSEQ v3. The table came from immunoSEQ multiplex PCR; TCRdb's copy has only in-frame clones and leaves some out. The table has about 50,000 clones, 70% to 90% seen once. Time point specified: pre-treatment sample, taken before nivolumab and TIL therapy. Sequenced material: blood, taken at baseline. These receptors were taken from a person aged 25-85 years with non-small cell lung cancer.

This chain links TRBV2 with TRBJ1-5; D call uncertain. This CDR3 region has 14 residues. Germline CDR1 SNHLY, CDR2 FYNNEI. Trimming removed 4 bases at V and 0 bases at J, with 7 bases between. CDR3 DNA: TGTGCCAGCAGTGCGACATTTAGCAATCAGCCCCAGCATTTT. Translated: CASSATFSNQPQHF.

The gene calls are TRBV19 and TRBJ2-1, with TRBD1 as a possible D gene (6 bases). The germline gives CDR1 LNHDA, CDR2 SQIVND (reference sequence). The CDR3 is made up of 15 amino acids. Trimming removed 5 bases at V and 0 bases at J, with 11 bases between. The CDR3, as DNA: TGTGCCAGTAGTCCAGGACAGAGCTCCTACAATGAGCAGTTCTTC. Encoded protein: CASSPGQSSYNEQFF.

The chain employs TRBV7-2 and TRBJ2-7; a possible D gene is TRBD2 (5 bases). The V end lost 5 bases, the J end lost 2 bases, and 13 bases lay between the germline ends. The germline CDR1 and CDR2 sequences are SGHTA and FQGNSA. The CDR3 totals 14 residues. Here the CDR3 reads CASSPSTGTYEQYF. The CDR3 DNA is TGTGCCAGCAGCCCCTCGACGGGGACCTACGAGCAGTACTTC.

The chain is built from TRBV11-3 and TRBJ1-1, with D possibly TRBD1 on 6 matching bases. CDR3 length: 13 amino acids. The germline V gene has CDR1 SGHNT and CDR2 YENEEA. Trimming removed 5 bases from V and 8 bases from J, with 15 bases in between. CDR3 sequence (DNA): TGTGCCAGCAGCGCCTCACAGGGTGGGGAAGCTTTCTTT. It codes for CASSASQGGEAFF.

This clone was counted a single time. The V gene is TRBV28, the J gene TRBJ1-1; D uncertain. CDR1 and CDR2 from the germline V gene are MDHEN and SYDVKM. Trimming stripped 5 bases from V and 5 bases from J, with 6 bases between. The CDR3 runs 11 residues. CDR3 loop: CASSGWTEAFF. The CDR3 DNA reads TGTGCCAGCAGTGGGTGGACTGAAGCTTTCTTT.

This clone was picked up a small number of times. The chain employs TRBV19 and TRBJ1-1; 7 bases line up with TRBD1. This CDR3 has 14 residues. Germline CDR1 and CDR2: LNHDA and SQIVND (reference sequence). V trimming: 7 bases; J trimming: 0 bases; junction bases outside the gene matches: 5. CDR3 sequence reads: CASTLTGLNTEAFF. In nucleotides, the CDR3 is TGTGCCAGTACTCTGACAGGGCTGAACACTGAAGCTTTCTTT.